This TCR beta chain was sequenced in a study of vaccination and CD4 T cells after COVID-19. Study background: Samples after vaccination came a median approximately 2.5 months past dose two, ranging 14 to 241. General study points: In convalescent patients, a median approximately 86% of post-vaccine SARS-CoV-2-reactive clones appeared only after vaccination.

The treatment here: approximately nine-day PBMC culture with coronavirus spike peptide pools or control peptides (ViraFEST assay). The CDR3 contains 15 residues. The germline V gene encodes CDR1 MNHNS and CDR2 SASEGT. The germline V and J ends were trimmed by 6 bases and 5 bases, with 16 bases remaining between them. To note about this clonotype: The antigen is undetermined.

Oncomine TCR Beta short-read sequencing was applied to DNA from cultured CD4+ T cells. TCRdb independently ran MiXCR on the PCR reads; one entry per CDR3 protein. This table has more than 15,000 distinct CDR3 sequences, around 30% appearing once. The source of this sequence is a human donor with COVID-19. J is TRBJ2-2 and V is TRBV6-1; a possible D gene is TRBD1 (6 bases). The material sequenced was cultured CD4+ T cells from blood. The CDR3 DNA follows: TGTGCCAGCAGCCGTACAGGGATGGGAACCGGGGAGCTGTTTTTT. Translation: CASSRTGMGTGELFF.